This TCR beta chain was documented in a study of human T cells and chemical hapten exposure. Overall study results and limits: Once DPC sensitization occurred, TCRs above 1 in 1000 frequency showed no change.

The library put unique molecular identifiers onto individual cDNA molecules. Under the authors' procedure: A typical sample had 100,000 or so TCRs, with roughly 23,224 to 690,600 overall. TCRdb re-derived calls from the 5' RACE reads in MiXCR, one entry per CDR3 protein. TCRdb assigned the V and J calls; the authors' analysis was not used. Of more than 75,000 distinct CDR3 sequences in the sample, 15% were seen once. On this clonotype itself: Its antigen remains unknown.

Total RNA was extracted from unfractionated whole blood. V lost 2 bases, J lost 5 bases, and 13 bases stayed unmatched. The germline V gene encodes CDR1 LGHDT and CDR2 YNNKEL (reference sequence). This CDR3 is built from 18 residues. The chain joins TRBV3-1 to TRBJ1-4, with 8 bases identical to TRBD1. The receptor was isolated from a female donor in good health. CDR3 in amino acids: CASSQTPGQGKVNEKLFF. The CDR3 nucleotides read TGTGCCAGCAGCCAAACCCCCGGACAGGGTAAGGTGAATGAAAAACTGTTTTTT.